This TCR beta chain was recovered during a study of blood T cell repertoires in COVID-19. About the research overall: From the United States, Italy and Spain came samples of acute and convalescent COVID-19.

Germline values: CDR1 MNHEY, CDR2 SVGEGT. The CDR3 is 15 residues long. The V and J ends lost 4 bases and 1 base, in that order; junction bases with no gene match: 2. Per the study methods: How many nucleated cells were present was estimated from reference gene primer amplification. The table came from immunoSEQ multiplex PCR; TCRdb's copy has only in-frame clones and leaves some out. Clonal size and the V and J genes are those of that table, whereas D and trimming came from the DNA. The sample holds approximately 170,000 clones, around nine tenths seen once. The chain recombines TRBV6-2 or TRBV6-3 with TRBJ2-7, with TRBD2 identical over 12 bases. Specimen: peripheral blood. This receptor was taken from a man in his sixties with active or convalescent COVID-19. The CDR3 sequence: CASSFGLAGSYEQYF. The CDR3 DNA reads TGTGCCAGCAGTTTCGGACTAGCGGGGTCCTACGAGCAGTACTTC.